Below are 14 T cell receptor beta chains sequenced from a single sample in a study of blood T cell repertoires in COVID-19. Measured with immunoSEQ multiplex PCR; TCRdb has only the in-frame clones, and not every one. The repertoire has over 150,000 clones, around 83% of them found once; the top ten carry roughly an eighth. Sequencing was performed on peripheral blood. These receptors originate from a woman in her sixties or seventies with COVID-19, enrolled during active disease.

V is TRBV7-3 and J is TRBJ1-1; 7 bases map to TRBD1. CDR3 length: 18 amino acids. CDR1 SGHTA and CDR2 FQGTGA come from the germline V gene. Trimming removed 1 base from V and 4 bases from J; junction bases left unmatched: 15. This CDR3 is CASSLRATVAGGGTEAFF. The CDR3 DNA is TGTGCCAGCAGCTTAAGAGCAACGGTGGCAGGGGGAGGCACTGAAGCTTTCTTT.

This chain connects TRBV30 to TRBJ1-1; 7 positions match TRBD1. The J segment lost 0 bases and the V segment lost 3 bases, leaving 4 bases of the junction unmatched. CDR3 length: 14 residues. Germline CDR1 and CDR2: GTSNPN and SVGIG (reference sequence). For the CDR3, the DNA is TGTGCCTGGAGCGGGGACAGCATGAACACTGAAGCTTTCTTT. Translation: CAWSGDSMNTEAFF.

The V and J genes are TRBV5-1 and TRBJ1-1; tentatively, D is TRBD1 (6 bases). From germline, CDR1 is SGHRS and CDR2 YFSETQ. The CDR3 is 16 amino acids. V was trimmed by 4 bases and J by 0 bases, leaving 16 bases between them. The CDR3 bases are TGCGCCAGCAGCCCCCAGCGACAGGCTATGAACACTGAAGCTTTCTTT. Encoded protein: CASSPQRQAMNTEAFF. Full variable domain (rest looked up from reference TRBV5-1 and TRBJ1-1): KAGVTQTPRYLIKTRGQQVTLSCSPISGHRSVSWYQQTPGQGLQFLFEYFSETQRNKGNFPGRFSGRQFSNSRSEMNVSTLELGDSALYLCASSPQRQAMNTEAFFGQGTRLTVV.

The chain employs TRBV19 and TRBJ1-5; D not resolved. V lost 6 bases, J lost 7 bases, and 19 bases lay in between. CDR1 LNHDA and CDR2 SQIVND come from the germline V gene (reference sequence). The CDR3 length is 15 residues. CDR3 sequence reads: CASRDHPAAWQPQHF. The CDR3 bases are TGTGCCAGTAGAGATCACCCAGCGGCATGGCAGCCCCAGCATTTT.

The V gene is TRBV5-5, the J gene TRBJ1-1; 7 bases fit TRBD1. J lost 1 base, V lost 3 bases, and 12 bases had no gene match. The CDR3 extends over 17 amino acids. CDR1 is SGHKS, CDR2 YYEKEE, per germline (reference sequence). DNA for the CDR3: TGTGCCAGCAGCTCCCGACAGGGAGGTGGGGCGAACACTGAAGCTTTCTTT. It is translated as CASSSRQGGGANTEAFF.

This clone was counted a single time. The rearrangement uses TRBV6-5 and TRBJ1-1, with TRBD1 matching over 8 bases. J gave up 1 base and V 6 bases, and 7 bases lay outside the gene matches. Germline lookup yields CDR1 MNHEY and CDR2 SVGAGI. The CDR3 extends over 15 amino acids. CDR3 sequence: CASSYRGSKNTEAFF. In nucleotides, the CDR3 is TGTGCCAGCAGCTACAGGGGGTCCAAGAACACTGAAGCTTTCTTT.

This clone was observed a single time. The chain joins TRBV19 to TRBJ2-3; 8 bases match TRBD2. The germline V gene has CDR1 LNHDA and CDR2 SQIVND (reference sequence). V dropped 3 bases and J dropped 3; count of bases not matched to a gene: 8. CDR3 length equals 16 residues. DNA of the CDR3: TGTGCCAGTAGTATCGGTGCGGGGGGTGTGACAGATACGCAGTATTTT. Translating gives CASSIGAGGVTDTQYF.

The gene calls are TRBV6-6 and TRBJ1-4; 7 positions agree with TRBD1. Trimming cost V 1 base and J 6 bases; bases outside gene matches: 5. The CDR3 sequence is 15 residues long. From germline, CDR1 is MNHNY and CDR2 SVGAGI (reference sequence). The CDR3 here is CASSYLGQMDEKLFF. CDR3 sequence (DNA): TGTGCCAGCAGTTACTTGGGACAGATGGATGAAAAACTGTTTTTT.

The chain has TRBV15 and TRBJ2-1, with D possibly matching TRBD2 (5 bases). Trimming shortened V by 5 bases and J by 7 bases, and 9 bases separated the two germline ends. This CDR3 is 12 amino acids long. The germline V gene has CDR1 LNHNV and CDR2 YYDKDF (reference sequence). CDR3 sequence reads: CATSLRANEQFF. In DNA form, the CDR3 reads TGTGCCACCAGCTTGCGGGCGAATGAGCAGTTCTTC.

The chain employs TRBV19 and TRBJ1-3, with TRBD1 identical over 7 bases. Trimming at V came to 6 bases and at J to 0 bases, leaving 5 bases not matched to a gene. The CDR3 extends over 15 amino acids. CDR1 LNHDA and CDR2 SQIVND come from the germline V gene (reference sequence). Here the CDR3 reads CASRGTASSGNTIYF. DNA of the CDR3: TGTGCCAGTAGAGGGACAGCGAGCTCTGGAAACACCATATATTTT.

This rearrangement joins TRBV7-9 to TRBJ1-4, with D tentatively TRBD1 (6 bases). Looked up from germline, CDR1 is SEHNR and CDR2 is FQNEAQ (reference sequence). Trimming stripped 10 bases from V and 7 bases from J, with 22 bases between. The CDR3 spans 15 residues. The CDR3 here is CATSNRGGQGEKLFF. The CDR3 DNA reads as TGTGCCACTTCGAATCGGGGGGGGCAGGGTGAAAAACTGTTTTTT.

This chain uses TRBV4-1 with TRBJ1-5; no firm D call. Trimming removed 2 bases at V and 4 bases at J, with 12 bases between. This CDR3 comprises 15 residues. Germline CDR1 reads MGHRA; CDR2 reads YSYEKL. The CDR3, as DNA: TGCGCCAGCAGCCAATGGGAGAGTGGGAATCAGCCCCAGCATTTT. Translation: CASSQWESGNQPQHF.

The V call is TRBV9, the J call TRBJ1-2, with D uncertain. V was shortened by 0 bases and J by 1 base, with 4 bases between the two germline ends. The germline CDR1 and CDR2 sequences are SGDLS and YYNGEE. This CDR3 contains 13 residues. Written as DNA, the CDR3 is TGTGCCAGCAGCGTAGACAATAACTATGGCTACACCTTC. Translating it yields CASSVDNNYGYTF.

V usage is TRBV6-5 and J usage is TRBJ1-3, with D hard to call. CDR1 and CDR2 (germline): MNHEY, SVGAGI. V was clipped by 7 bases and J by 4 bases, with 11 bases between them. This CDR3 is built from 13 residues. The CDR3 bases are TGTGCCAGCACCGAGACACACGGAAACACCATATATTTT. Its translation: CASTETHGNTIYF.